The rows below give T cell receptor beta chains drawn from one sample of a study of shared clonotypes between healthy human individuals. Clones were read by immunoSEQ multiplex PCR, and TCRdb kept only the in-frame ones, dropping some. The sample includes under 1,100,000 clones, around 75% of them seen just once. Sequenced sample: memory CD4+ T cells sorted from blood. The receptors come from a man aged 18 to 29 in good health. Both conserved end residues are part of each CDR3. The order of the fields is clone size, V gene, J gene, D gene, CDR3 protein, CDR3 DNA. The D gene is left open where the match is weak. Size tells how often a clone was seen (once, few, many) or the class of an expanded clone, and some rows leave it out.

>.|TRBV6-5|TRBJ2-1|.
CASSYLDRHNEQFF
TGTGCCAGCAGTTACTTGGACAGACACAATGAGCAGTTCTTC
>.|TRBV30|TRBJ2-7|.
CAWSPDKSYEQYF
TGTGCCTGGAGCCCTGACAAGTCCTACGAGCAGTACTTC
>few|TRBV19|TRBJ1-1|.
CASSMARDTEAFF
TGTGCCAGTAGTATGGCCAGGGACACTGAAGCTTTCTTT
>once|TRBV10-3|TRBJ1-2|.
CAISEGTGGTGYGYTF
TGTGCCATCAGTGAGGGAACGGGGGGCACTGGCTATGGCTACACCTTC
>.|TRBV6-5|TRBJ2-7|.
CASSYKRNRGYEQYF
TGTGCCAGCAGTTACAAAAGGAACAGAGGGTACGAGCAGTACTTC
>once|TRBV5-1|TRBJ2-5|TRBD1
CASSLPGTGGSETQYF
TGCGCCAGCAGCTTACCCGGGACAGGGGGATCAGAGACCCAGTACTTC
>.|TRBV7-2|TRBJ1-5|.
CASSLDAGNQPQHF
TGTGCCAGCAGCTTAGATGCGGGCAATCAGCCCCAGCATTTT
>.|TRBV28|TRBJ1-6|TRBD1
CASSLGRGQAYNSPLHF
TGTGCCAGCAGTTTAGGTCGGGGACAGGCTTATAATTCACCCCTCCACTTT
>once|TRBV19|TRBJ1-1|.
CASLLAGVGTEAFF
TGTGCCAGCCTATTGGCGGGGGTTGGCACTGAAGCTTTCTTT
>.|TRBV6-1|TRBJ1-1|.
CASNRDMGVGEAFF
TGTGCCAGCAACCGGGACATGGGGGTTGGTGAAGCTTTCTTT
>.|TRBV14|TRBJ2-1|TRBD2
CASSQDLAGYNEQFF
TGTGCCAGCAGCCAAGATCTAGCGGGATACAATGAGCAGTTCTTC
>.|TRBV6-5|TRBJ2-3|.
CASSYSASVTDTQYF
TGTGCCAGCAGTTACTCAGCGAGCGTCACAGATACGCAGTATTTT
>few|TRBV5-1|TRBJ1-2|.
CASGGDFNYGYTF
TGCGCCAGCGGCGGGGATTTTAACTATGGCTACACCTTC
>few|TRBV4-1|TRBJ2-1|TRBD1
CASSRQGNSYNEQFF
TGCGCCAGCAGCCGACAGGGGAATTCCTACAATGAGCAGTTCTTC
>.|TRBV11-2|TRBJ2-1|TRBD2
CASSPPRLAATNEQFF
TGTGCCAGCAGCCCCCCTCGGCTAGCGGCGACGAATGAGCAGTTCTTC
>.|TRBV29-1|TRBJ1-1|.
CSVLGQLNTEAFF
TGCAGCGTGCTCGGACAGTTGAACACTGAAGCTTTCTTT
>.|TRBV5-1|TRBJ2-1|.
CASSLVGSRYNEQFF
TGCGCCAGCAGCTTGGTCGGCTCCAGGTACAATGAGCAGTTCTTC
>.|TRBV18|TRBJ1-1|.
CASSPVQNTEAFF
TGTGCCAGCTCACCCGTGCAGAACACTGAAGCTTTCTTT
>.|TRBV29-1|TRBJ2-7|.
CSVGTKSPGQTYEQYF
TGCAGCGTTGGGACTAAGTCACCGGGACAGACTTACGAGCAGTACTTC
>few|TRBV5-1|TRBJ1-1|TRBD1
CASSKMDRANTEAFF
TGCGCCAGCAGCAAAATGGACAGGGCGAACACTGAAGCTTTCTTT
>.|TRBV18|TRBJ2-2|.
CASSPGQTGELFF
TGTGCCAGCTCACCAGGACAAACCGGGGAGCTGTTTTTT
>few|TRBV5-1|TRBJ2-7|.
CASSLRTGAGGEQYF
TGCGCCAGCAGCTTACGGACAGGGGCGGGAGGCGAGCAGTACTTC
>.|TRBV6-6|TRBJ2-1|TRBD1
CASSKDPGQGYNEQFF
TGTGCCAGCAGTAAGGACCCGGGACAGGGGTACAATGAGCAGTTCTTC
>many|TRBV19|TRBJ2-7|.
CASTVSANAYEQYF
TGTGCCAGTACCGTGTCGGCGAACGCCTACGAGCAGTACTTC
>.|TRBV2|TRBJ2-1|.
CASNTQGADEQFF
TGTGCCAGCAATACCCAGGGAGCCGATGAGCAGTTCTTC
>.|TRBV10-2|TRBJ2-7|.
CASTATYEQYF
TGCGCCAGCACCGCAACCTACGAGCAGTACTTC
>.|TRBV11-1|TRBJ2-7|.
CASTVAPGSSYEQYF
TGTGCCAGCACCGTGGCCCCAGGGAGTTCCTACGAGCAGTACTTC
>.|TRBV5-4|TRBJ2-7|.
CASSRDPAYEQYF
TGTGCCAGCAGCCGGGACCCAGCCTACGAGCAGTACTTC
>.|TRBV7-8|TRBJ2-7|TRBD2
CASSPGTSGYYEQYF
TGTGCCAGCAGCCCAGGGACTAGCGGATACTACGAGCAGTACTTC
>.|TRBV19|TRBJ2-5|TRBD2
CASSGGLAGEGTQYF
TGTGCCAGTAGTGGGGGACTAGCGGGAGAGGGGACCCAGTACTTC
>.|TRBV28|TRBJ1-5|.
CASSSRPKVQPQHF
TGTGCCAGCAGTTCGAGACCAAAGGTACAGCCCCAGCATTTT
>.|TRBV12-5|TRBJ2-7|.
CASGLEEVYEQYF
TGTGCTAGTGGTTTGGAGGAGGTCTACGAGCAGTACTTC
>once|TRBV27|TRBJ1-1|.
CASSLEGRITEAFF
TGTGCCAGCAGTTTAGAAGGACGGATCACTGAAGCTTTCTTT
>.|TRBV25-1|TRBJ2-3|.
CASTGRFGFEKDTQYF
TGTGCCAGCACCGGAAGATTTGGGTTTGAAAAAGATACGCAGTATTTT
>.|TRBV9|TRBJ1-2|.
CASSVFDRQTYGYTF
TGTGCCAGCAGCGTATTTGACAGGCAAACCTATGGCTACACCTTC
>.|TRBV27|TRBJ2-7|.
CASSFLGQNEQYF
TGTGCCAGCAGTTTCCTCGGACAGAACGAGCAGTACTTC
>.|TRBV5-1|TRBJ2-2|.
CASSPGPILPGELFF
TGCGCCAGCAGCCCAGGACCGATCCTCCCCGGGGAGCTGTTTTTT